This T cell receptor beta chain was profiled in a study of identical twins. Trimming took off 6 bases at V and 5 bases at J, with 9 bases between the two ends. This CDR3 comprises 12 residues. Germline V CDR1 and CDR2: SGHNT, YYREEE (reference sequence). Via MiXCR, TCRdb re-called the 5' RACE reads, giving one row per CDR3 protein. In the table there are around 500,000 distinct CDR3 sequences, approximately 15% of which are singletons. The data also belong to a second study, concerning yellow fever vaccine responses in identical twins. That work contributes: As reported, the vaccine T cell response of twins seemed partly convergent and partly personalized.

This TCR was sampled from a woman younger than 30 in good health. J is TRBJ2-1 and V is TRBV5-4, with unresolved D. The specimen was CD4+ T cells sorted from blood. The CDR3 DNA sequence: TGTGCCAGCATGGCGGACGACAATGAGCAGTTCTTC. Translation gives CASMADDNEQFF. The full variable domain, completed using reference TRBV5-4 and TRBJ2-1, is ETGVTQSPTHLIKTRGQQVTLRCSSQSGHNTVSWYQQALGQGPQFIFQYYREEENGRGNFPPRFSGLQFPNYSSELNVNALELDDSALYLCASMADDNEQFFGPGTRLTVL.